This T cell receptor (beta chain) was sequenced for a study of neurological immune-mediated disorders. Findings of the study overall: Patients with HTLV-1-associated myelopathy showed the most TCR clonal expansion. Those with multiple sclerosis showed the least, falling below healthy controls. Across subjects, expanded clones had no CDR3 amino acid sequences in common, pointing to private repertoires in all groups.

This clonotype occurred many times. Antigen specificity is unknown. One entry per CDR3 protein results from TCRdb running MiXCR on the 5' RACE reads. This table has 40,000 or so distinct CDR3 sequences, over 12% appearing once. Germline V gene lookup returns CDR1 MNHNS and CDR2 SASEGT. Trimming cost V 6 bases and J 0 bases; bases outside gene matches: 3. CDR3 length: 15 amino acids. The chain combines TRBV6-1 with TRBJ1-3; 9 nucleotides align to TRBD1. This TCR was recovered from a woman aged 45-60 years with HTLV-1-associated myelopathy (HAM/TSP). The material sequenced was PBMCs. Here the CDR3 DNA reads TGTGCCAGCAGCTTGGGACAGGGCTCTGGAAACACCATATATTTT. This gives the protein CASSLGQGSGNTIYF.